Presented here are 15 T cell receptor beta chains from one specimen sequenced in a study of blood T cell repertoires in COVID-19. Profiling relied on immunoSEQ multiplex PCR, and the TCRdb table lists in-frame clones only, not all of them. The sample has under 250,000 clones, approximately 88% seen once. The sequenced material came from peripheral blood. These receptors all stem from a man in his sixties who had recovered from COVID-19.

V is TRBV11-2 and J is TRBJ2-1, with 7 bases fitting TRBD1. Trimming cost V 2 bases and J 4 bases; bases outside gene matches: 5. The germline gives CDR1 SGHAT, CDR2 FQNNGV. CDR3 length: 15 residues. The CDR3 DNA follows: TGTGCCAGCAGCTTAAGGGGGCAAGGGTACAATGAGCAGTTCTTC. It specifies CASSLRGQGYNEQFF.

The chain recombines TRBV19 with TRBJ2-2; TRBD2 agrees at 10 bases. Germline V gives CDR1 LNHDA, CDR2 SQIVND (reference sequence). With 5 bases clipped from V and 11 bases from J, the junction kept 11 bases outside the gene matches. The CDR3 consists of 15 residues. CDR3 nucleotide sequence: TGTGCCAGTAGTTGGCGGACTAGCGGCTCAGGAGAGCTGTTTTTT. Its translation is CASSWRTSGSGELFF.

The chain combines TRBV11-3 with TRBJ2-3, with 10 bases matching TRBD2. Germline lookup yields CDR1 SGHNT and CDR2 YENEEA. V shed 4 bases, J shed 6 bases, and the junction held 16 bases outside the gene matches. The CDR3 contains 18 residues. The CDR3 reads CASSSNGEREGRLDTQYF. CDR3 coding DNA: TGTGCCAGCAGCTCAAACGGGGAGCGGGAGGGCCGATTGGATACGCAGTATTTT.

V gene TRBV28 combines with J gene TRBJ1-1; weak D call: TRBD1 (6 bases). Germline V lookup: CDR1 MDHEN, CDR2 SYDVKM. This CDR3 is 16 amino acids long. Trimming shortened V by 3 bases and J by 1 base, and 15 bases separated the two germline ends. CDR3 in DNA: TGTGCCAGCAGTTTGTGGCAGGGGCAGCGGAACACTGAAGCTTTCTTT. As protein: CASSLWQGQRNTEAFF.

Here the CDR3 DNA reads TGTGCCAGCAGCTTAGTCGGGACAGGGGGTTTTGAAAAACTGTTTTTT. It codes for CASSLVGTGGFEKLFF. This chain links TRBV7-2 with TRBJ1-4, with 11 bases aligning to TRBD1. Trimming removed 1 base from V and 7 bases from J; junction bases left unmatched: 5. From germline, CDR1 is SGHTA and CDR2 FQGNSA. This CDR3 is built from 16 residues.

This clone was observed a few times. This rearrangement joins TRBV27 to TRBJ1-1; TRBD1 aligns across 7 bases. CDR3 size: 13 residues. J was trimmed by 3 bases and V by 5 bases; bases with no gene match: 3. CDR1 and CDR2 (germline): MNHEY, SMNVEV (reference sequence). This CDR3 is CASSLDRDTEAFF. In nucleotides, the CDR3 is TGTGCCAGCAGTCTAGACAGGGACACTGAAGCTTTCTTT.

The chain is built from TRBV5-4 and TRBJ2-1; a possible D gene is TRBD2 (5 bases). Trimming stripped 0 bases from V and 2 bases from J, with 12 bases between. In germline, CDR1 is SGHNT, CDR2 YYREEE (reference sequence). The CDR3 has 16 amino acids. This chain's CDR3 is CASSLVDSPPYNEQFF. DNA of the CDR3: TGTGCCAGCAGCTTGGTGGACTCTCCCCCCTACAATGAGCAGTTCTTC.

This clone appeared once. V gene TRBV19 combines with J gene TRBJ2-2; D gene ambiguous. CDR1 and CDR2 (germline): LNHDA, SQIVND (reference sequence). V was pared by 7 bases and J by 6 bases, with 12 bases between. The CDR3 is made up of 13 amino acids. CDR3: CASTVNLAGELFF. For the CDR3, the DNA is TGTGCCAGTACCGTCAACCTAGCCGGGGAGCTGTTTTTT.

The rearrangement links TRBV28 to TRBJ1-3; the match to TRBD1 covers 9 bases. J gave up 4 bases and V 0 bases, and 1 base lay outside the gene matches. The germline V gene encodes CDR1 MDHEN and CDR2 SYDVKM. This CDR3 is built from 15 residues. The CDR3 region has the DNA TGTGCCAGCAGTTTATGGGGACAGGGAGGAAACACCATATATTTT. Encoded protein: CASSLWGQGGNTIYF.

The chain is built from TRBV18 and TRBJ2-1, with 8 bases fitting TRBD2. V dropped 1 base and J dropped 0; count of bases not matched to a gene: 5. Looked up from germline, CDR1 is KGHSH and CDR2 is LQKENI. The CDR3 consists of 17 residues. CDR3 protein: CASSPLGGGYSYNEQFF. CDR3 DNA: TGTGCCAGCTCACCACTCGGCGGGGGGTACTCCTACAATGAGCAGTTCTTC. Complete variable domain (other parts from reference TRBV18 and TRBJ2-1): NAGVMQNPRHLVRRRGQEARLRCSPMKGHSHVYWYRQLPEEGLKFMVYLQKENIIDESGMPKERFSAEFPKEGPSILRIQQVVRGDSAAYFCASSPLGGGYSYNEQFFGPGTRLTVL.

The rearrangement joins TRBV18 to TRBJ1-1; D uncertain. The V end lost 3 bases, the J end lost 1 base, and 12 bases lay between the germline ends. The CDR3 covers 15 residues. Germline V CDR1 and CDR2: KGHSH, LQKENI. DNA of the CDR3: TGTGCCAGCTCACCGATCACAGAACCGAACACTGAAGCTTTCTTT. Its protein product is CASSPITEPNTEAFF.

V usage is TRBV19 and J usage is TRBJ2-3, with TRBD1 matching 7 bases. The length of the CDR3 is 12 residues. From germline, CDR1 is LNHDA and CDR2 SQIVND (reference sequence). The ends lost 6 bases at V and 5 bases at J; junction bases unmatched: 2. The CDR3 DNA reads TGTGCCAGTAGAAACAGGGGAGATACGCAGTATTTT. Translating it yields CASRNRGDTQYF.

The V and J genes are TRBV7-3 and TRBJ2-3, with no clear D. V gave up 2 bases and J gave up 2 bases, with 8 bases separating them. CDR3 length: 14 amino acids. Germline V gene lookup returns CDR1 SGHTA and CDR2 FQGTGA. Written as DNA, the CDR3 is TGTGCCAGCAGCTTAGGCGGATACACAGATACGCAGTATTTT. Residues: CASSLGGYTDTQYF. Full variable domain (remainder filled in from reference TRBV7-3 and TRBJ2-3): GAGVSQTPSNKVTEKGKYVELRCDPISGHTALYWYRQSLGQGPEFLIYFQGTGAADDSGLPNDRFFAVRPEGSVSTLKIQRTERGDSAVYLCASSLGGYTDTQYFGPGTRLTVL.

J is TRBJ2-3 and V is TRBV5-4, with 10 bases matching TRBD2. The CDR3 sequence is 18 residues long. J gave up 0 bases and V 4 bases, and 11 bases lay outside the gene matches. Germline V lookup: CDR1 SGHNT, CDR2 YYREEE (reference sequence). The CDR3, as DNA: TGTGCCAGCAGCCCGGGGCTAGCGGGGGTCTCTAGCACAGATACGCAGTATTTT. It translates to CASSPGLAGVSSTDTQYF. Full variable domain (remainder filled in from reference TRBV5-4 and TRBJ2-3): ETGVTQSPTHLIKTRGQQVTLRCSSQSGHNTVSWYQQALGQGPQFIFQYYREEENGRGNFPPRFSGLQFPNYSSELNVNALELDDSALYLCASSPGLAGVSSTDTQYFGPGTRLTVL.

This clone appeared once. The V gene is TRBV19, the J gene TRBJ1-1; TRBD1 agrees at 7 bases. CDR1 LNHDA and CDR2 SQIVND come from the germline V gene (reference sequence). CDR3 length equals 14 residues. V lost 4 bases and J lost 8; bases outside the gene matches: 10. The CDR3 bases are TGTGCCAGTAGTACAGAAATCGACAGGGTGGAAGCTTTCTTT. As protein: CASSTEIDRVEAFF.